A selection of T cell receptor beta chains follows, all from one sample in a study of beta chain features in type 1 diabetes. Some clones are missing from TCRdb's copy, which holds only in-frame ones; the method was immunoSEQ multiplex PCR. The sample consists of under 95,000 clones, around a third of them appearing once. Sequences were obtained from stem cell memory CD4+ T cells from blood. These receptors came from a young woman in good health. Both conserved end residues are part of each CDR3. The D gene is left open where the match is weak. Size is omitted from some rows. Given values are once, few, many or a class for expanded clones.

TRBJ2-7,TRBV6-6,.,.,CASSSLILAGEQYF,TGTGCCAGCAGTTCCCTAATACTGGCGGGCGAGCAGTACTTC
TRBJ1-6,TRBV7-3,many,.,CASSPTSNSPLHF,TGTGCCAGCAGCCCTACGTCTAATTCACCCCTCCACTTT
TRBJ2-3,TRBV4-1,many,.,CASSQPGLGSTDTQYF,TGCGCCAGCAGCCAACCTGGACTGGGTTCGACAGATACGCAGTATTTT
TRBJ2-1,TRBV2,.,TRBD2,CASGGLVLPNEQFF,TGTGCCAGCGGGGGACTAGTCCTTCCCAATGAGCAGTTCTTC
TRBJ2-1,TRBV6-5,few,TRBD2,CASGTSGIIQFF,TGTGCCAGCGGAACTAGCGGGATAATCCAGTTCTTC
TRBJ2-1,TRBV5-4,few,.,CASSLRTLSYNEQFF,TGTGCCAGCAGCTTGCGGACTCTATCCTACAATGAGCAGTTCTTC
TRBJ2-7,TRBV5-1,.,.,CASSLATLTGNEQYF,TGCGCCAGCAGCTTGGCAACTCTTACAGGGAACGAGCAGTACTTC
TRBJ2-1,TRBV6-1,.,TRBD1,CASSPPVTGAGEQFF,TGTGCCAGCAGCCCACCAGTAACAGGGGCGGGTGAGCAGTTCTTC
TRBJ1-1,TRBV29-1,few,TRBD1,CSVGTGNTEAFF,TGCAGCGTGGGGACAGGGAACACTGAAGCTTTCTTT
TRBJ2-1,TRBV7-9,.,TRBD1,CASGHRDSGNEQFF,TGTGCCAGCGGCCACAGGGACAGTGGCAATGAGCAGTTCTTC
TRBJ2-1,TRBV5-1,few,TRBD2,CASSLMPSGTFRNNEQFF,TGCGCCAGCAGCTTGATGCCTAGCGGAACCTTCAGGAACAATGAGCAGTTCTTC
TRBJ1-1,TRBV27,.,.,CASRGRLLNTEAFF,TGTGCCAGCAGGGGGAGGTTGCTGAACACTGAAGCTTTCTTT
TRBJ2-1,TRBV14,.,.,CASSQWRGHNEQFF,TGTGCCAGCAGCCAATGGCGGGGGCACAATGAGCAGTTCTTC
TRBJ2-6,TRBV4-1,.,TRBD1,CASSPYRDREPGANVLTF,TGCGCCAGCAGCCCATACCGGGACAGGGAACCTGGGGCCAACGTCCTGACTTTC
TRBJ1-5,TRBV7-2,.,TRBD1,CASGDRGGNQPQHF,TGTGCCAGCGGGGACAGGGGAGGCAATCAGCCCCAGCATTTT
TRBJ2-2,TRBV7-2,few,TRBD1,CASSPPQGDTGELFF,TGTGCCAGCAGCCCCCCGCAGGGGGACACCGGGGAGCTGTTTTTT
TRBJ1-3,TRBV18,few,.,CASSPSGNSGNTIYF,TGTGCCAGCTCACCGTCGGGGAACTCTGGAAACACCATATATTTT
TRBJ2-7,TRBV30,few,.,CAWSDANEQYF,TGTGCCTGGAGTGATGCGAACGAGCAGTACTTC
TRBJ1-2,TRBV30,.,.,CAWSPANYGYTF,TGTGCCTGGAGTCCAGCGAACTATGGCTACACCTTC
TRBJ1-5,TRBV6-5,.,.,CASSYREQPQHF,TGTGCCAGCAGTTACCGGGAACAGCCCCAGCATTTT
TRBJ2-3,TRBV10-2,.,TRBD1,CASSVTGYPDTQYF,TGCGCCAGCAGTGTGACAGGGTACCCAGATACGCAGTATTTT
TRBJ1-2,TRBV6-5,.,TRBD1,CASSQKGQGVGGYTF,TGTGCCAGCAGTCAGAAGGGACAGGGGGTGGGCGGCTACACCTTC
TRBJ1-6,TRBV30,few,TRBD1,CAWRALDRAVSPLHF,TGTGCCTGGAGGGCCTTGGACAGGGCTGTTTCACCCCTCCACTTT
TRBJ2-3,TRBV11-2,few,.,CASSPPGAGTQYF,TGTGCCAGCAGCCCCCCCGGAGCGGGTACGCAGTATTTT
TRBJ1-2,TRBV5-6,.,.,CASSLLRGLLAESYGYTF,TGTGCCAGCAGCTTGCTTCGGGGGTTGCTCGCAGAGAGCTATGGCTACACCTTC
TRBJ2-3,TRBV5-1,.,.,CASSYTGYGTGSTDTQYF,TGCGCCAGCAGCTATACAGGGTACGGGACGGGTAGCACAGATACGCAGTATTTT
TRBJ2-1,TRBV11-1,.,.,CASSLLAPSSYNEQFF,TGTGCCAGCAGCCTACTAGCACCGAGCTCCTACAATGAGCAGTTCTTC
TRBJ2-7,TRBV10-3,.,TRBD2,CATRGLAGYYEQYF,TGTGCCACCCGCGGACTAGCGGGCTACTACGAGCAGTACTTC
TRBJ1-2,TRBV7-2,.,TRBD1,CASSFGQDYGYTF,TGTGCCAGCAGCTTCGGACAGGATTATGGCTACACCTTC
TRBJ2-5,TRBV18,few,TRBD2,CASSPAAGEETQYF,TGTGCCAGCTCACCGGCAGCGGGGGAAGAGACCCAGTACTTC
TRBJ2-7,TRBV2,few,.,CASSNPTWDTSYEQYF,TGTGCCAGCAGCAACCCGACGTGGGACACCTCCTACGAGCAGTACTTC
TRBJ1-1,TRBV5-8,.,.,CASSLSLRRARHSEAFF,TGTGCCAGCAGCTTGAGCTTAAGGAGGGCAAGACACTCTGAAGCTTTCTTT